Given below is one TCR beta chain in context. The target antigen is unknown. Per germline, CDR1 SGHTA and CDR2 FQGNSA. The V end was cut by 5 bases, the J end by 10 bases, with 12 bases between. CDR3 length: 12 amino acids. Profiled with immunoSEQ multiplex PCR; TCRdb holds only in-frame clones, not every one. This table holds over 120,000 clones. The data were taken from a study of T cell responses to AZD1222 COVID-19 vaccine. General study points: Only 5 or 6 people who got AZD1222 tested seropositive at baseline. Regions 160-218 and 743-854 dominated among vaccine-associated CD4 TCRs spanning spike. Unmutated variant regions are reportedly targeted by nearly half of spike-specific TCRs. Most donors were white British and more were female, and clonal diversity was possibly underestimated.

Sequencing was done on a sample of peripheral blood. The chain carries TRBV7-2 and TRBJ1-3; unclear D gene. The TCR sequence derives from an adult in good health. CDR3 DNA sequence: TGTGCCAGCAGCGGCTTAAGCGGGACCATATATTTT. Translating it yields CASSGLSGTIYF.